This record looks at one TCR beta chain sequence and its context. This entry comes from a study of CD8+ T cells in alopecia areata. The treatment here: oral pan-JAK inhibitor, 5-10 mg twice daily. The V gene lost 2 bases and the J gene lost 0 bases, with 13 bases spanning the gap. This CDR3 has 15 residues. The V gene's germline CDR1 is GTSNPN and CDR2 SVGIG (reference sequence). RNA extraction and reverse transcription yielded cDNA as sequencing template. Data came from immunoSEQ multiplex PCR; TCRdb stores just in-frame clones and leaves some out. Of 110,000 or so clones listed, 55% to 60% are singletons.

Sequenced here: CD4+ T cells sorted from blood, sampled at week 24, from a patient treated with tofacitinib. This sequence originates from a human donor with alopecia areata. This chain connects TRBV30 to TRBJ1-1; D is uncertain. CDR3 nucleotides: TGTGCCTGGAGTCCCACCTGGCAGCTGAACACTGAAGCTTTCTTT. Amino acid sequence: CAWSPTWQLNTEAFF.